The T cell receptor (beta chain) described here comes from a study of human T cells and chemical hapten exposure. Across the whole study: Weekly diphenylcyclopropenone doses were given to patients' scalps across the approximately 24-week study.

What the library attached to individual cDNA molecules were unique molecular identifiers. TCRdb recomputed calls from the RACE reads with MiXCR, one row per CDR3 protein. The table records 45,000 to 60,000 distinct CDR3 sequences, 9.3% of them present only once. As to time point: patch test 1, 2 weeks after DPC sensitization. Treatment reported: therapeutic diphenylcyclopropenone sensitization with weekly scalp DPC. Prior to application of each patch test, blood was drawn. Germline trimming cut 5 bases from V and 6 bases from J; bases unmatched to any gene: 13. The CDR3 extends over 16 amino acids. Points on this clonotype: This may come from a read error, since a much larger clone is one base off.

This specimen consisted of whole blood, obtained in connection with sensitization to the hapten diphenylcyclopropenone (DPC). This chain joins TRBV12-3 or TRBV12-4 and TRBJ1-2; 9 positions match TRBD1. The sequence derives from a middle-aged woman with alopecia areata. Some clones in this sample may be carry-over from other donors' samples. For the CDR3, the DNA is TGTGCCAGCAGTCGCCAGGCCCGCGGGACAGGGCATGGCTACACCTTC. This encodes CASSRQARGTGHGYTF.